This record looks at one T cell receptor beta chain sequence and its context. The antigen is undetermined. This sample stems from a study of cytomegalovirus exposure and HLA in healthy donors. Points from the study as a whole: The study labeled fewer than 200 TCR beta chains cytomegalovirus-associated.

This CDR3 spans 13 amino acids. V lost 4 bases, J lost 4 bases, and 12 bases lay in between. Germline loops: CDR1 SGHRS, CDR2 YFSETQ. Among the roughly 120 subjects of the validation cohort, separate from the roughly 670-subject first cohort, were the donors. Using immunoSEQ multiplex PCR, the repertoire was profiled, and TCRdb retains in-frame clones only, with some absent. The table has approximately 110,000 clones, approximately 94% seen once. The chain is built from TRBV5-1 and TRBJ2-7; a possible D gene is TRBD2 (6 bases). The sequencing input was PBMCs. This clonotype originated in a young woman in good health and CMV-seronegative. The CDR3 reads CASSRDFLYEQYF. In DNA, the CDR3 is TGCGCCAGCAGCAGGGACTTCCTATACGAGCAGTACTTC.